This T cell receptor (beta chain) originates from a study of cytomegalovirus exposure and HLA in healthy donors. Findings and caveats of the study: Most TCR beta V segments were productive about 90% or about 30% of the time in an earlier analysis. Highly shared variants forming one cluster were likely a sequencing artifact. Most of the CMV-associated TCR beta chains (in a later analysis) appeared to be HLA-restricted.

Remarks on this clone: Its antigen is unidentified.

CDR1 and CDR2 from the germline V gene are SGHRS and YFSETQ. V lost 4 bases and J 4 bases, leaving 17 bases between the germline ends. The CDR3 has 16 amino acids. It was with 60 Vbeta and 13 Jbeta primers that the PCR ran. Data came from immunoSEQ multiplex PCR; TCRdb stores just in-frame clones and leaves some out. The sample contains roughly 100,000 clones, approximately 66% of which appear only once. The clonotype comes from a woman aged 45 to 65 in good health and CMV-seronegative. This rearrangement joins TRBV5-1 to TRBJ2-2, with a weak D call TRBD2 (6 bases). The material sequenced was PBMCs. The CDR3 sequence: CASSRQRTGLTGELFF. Written as DNA, the CDR3 is TGCGCCAGCAGCCGGCAACGGACGGGACTCACCGGGGAGCTGTTTTTT.